Listed below are T cell receptor beta chains from one sample, sequenced in a study of cytotoxic CD8 clonotypes in ibrutinib-treated CLL. Profiling relied on immunoSEQ multiplex PCR, and the TCRdb table lists in-frame clones only, not all of them. This table holds 150,000 or so clones, 70% to 85% found once. Sample: PBMCs, taken after 12 months of ibrutinib treatment. These TCRs come from a human donor with chronic lymphocytic leukemia. CDR3s include the opening cysteine and the closing phenylalanine or tryptophan. Clone size is shown for a subset of rows, as once, few, many or a class of expanded clone.

CDR3aa: CASSYGGGGRAYEQYF; v_gene: TRBV6-6; abundance: .
CDR3aa: CASRPSIDRGYEQYF; v_gene: TRBV6-5; abundance: .
CDR3aa: CASRPSGGQSLEQYF; v_gene: TRBV19; abundance: many
CDR3aa: CAIGRTVIVPNYNEQFF; v_gene: TRBV10-3; abundance: .
CDR3aa: CASSRTGDRGVYEQYF; v_gene: TRBV23-1; abundance: .
CDR3aa: CASSLEGAYTEAFF; v_gene: TRBV7-2; abundance: .
CDR3aa: CASMGGELFF; v_gene: TRBV2; abundance: .
CDR3aa: CASNPTSPLSGTQYF; v_gene: TRBV2; abundance: .
CDR3aa: CASSFTSSGGTHEQFF; v_gene: TRBV7-8; abundance: .
CDR3aa: CASSLVPLAGGVNTGELFF; v_gene: TRBV7-2; abundance: .
CDR3aa: CASSWQETQYF; v_gene: TRBV5-1; abundance: few
CDR3aa: CARSGGTGGTGELFF; v_gene: TRBV21-1; abundance: .
CDR3aa: CASRPPTGLMNEQFF; v_gene: TRBV2; abundance: .
CDR3aa: CASSLAQVETQYF; v_gene: TRBV5-1; abundance: .
CDR3aa: CASNQGRGGTDTQYF; v_gene: TRBV7-9; abundance: .
CDR3aa: CASSAQTGDFRDGYTF; v_gene: TRBV7-6; abundance: .
CDR3aa: CASRTWGDEQFF; v_gene: TRBV6-5; abundance: once
CDR3aa: CASSEDGPPGYTF; v_gene: TRBV2; abundance: .
CDR3aa: CASSQALPRDGRVVGQPQHF; v_gene: TRBV4-1; abundance: .
CDR3aa: CASSLGGNEQFF; v_gene: TRBV5-4; abundance: .
CDR3aa: CAGGALNYGYTF; v_gene: TRBV28; abundance: .
CDR3aa: CASSPDTVGDQPQHF; v_gene: TRBV11-3; abundance: .
CDR3aa: CASSNRNTDTQYF; v_gene: TRBV4-2; abundance: .
CDR3aa: CASRDSKNIQYF; v_gene: TRBV28; abundance: .
CDR3aa: CASSFRTENTEAFF; v_gene: TRBV28; abundance: .
CDR3aa: CAWSLFTQPLHF; v_gene: TRBV30; abundance: .
CDR3aa: CAIGNRGLGQYF; v_gene: TRBV10-3; abundance: .
CDR3aa: CASNYRGRADTQYF; v_gene: TRBV28; abundance: .
CDR3aa: CASSVGLAAGETQYF; v_gene: TRBV9; abundance: .
CDR3aa: CASSPPGRPNTEAFF; v_gene: TRBV18; abundance: few
CDR3aa: CASSLLAGMSTDTQYF; v_gene: TRBV7-2; abundance: .